The 22 T cell receptor beta chains listed next were all sequenced from one sample in a study of beta chain features in type 1 diabetes. cDNA synthesis used the whole RNA isolate, giving expressed TCRB sequences. Sequenced by immunoSEQ multiplex PCR; TCRdb stores in-frame clones only, minus some. Of 250,000 to 350,000 clones in the sample, approximately 14% were seen once. Material for sequencing was central memory CD4+ T cells from blood. These receptors were collected from a young man in good health.

This clone has more than one count but fewer than ten. The chain joins TRBV7-2 to TRBJ2-5, with TRBD2 matching over 11 bases. V lost 5 bases and J lost 4; bases outside the gene matches: 9. Germline V gene sequence: CDR1 SGHTA, CDR2 FQGNSA. CDR3 size: 16 residues. CDR3 amino acids: CASSPTGTSGRETQYF. CDR3 DNA sequence: TGTGCCAGCAGCCCCACCGGGACTAGCGGCCGAGAGACCCAGTACTTC.

This clone has just a few counts. The rearrangement joins TRBV27 to TRBJ2-6; the D is unclear. CDR1 and CDR2 from the germline V gene are MNHEY and SMNVEV (reference sequence). Between the trimmed V and J ends, which lost 6 bases and 0 bases, there was a span of 9 bases. This CDR3 is 15 amino acids long. In nucleotides, the CDR3 is TGTGCCAGCAGCCTTACCAGCTCTGGGGCCAACGTCCTGACTTTC. Translating it yields CASSLTSSGANVLTF. Filled out from reference TRBV27 and TRBJ2-6, the complete variable domain reads EAQVTQNPRYLITVTGKKLTVTCSQNMNHEYMSWYRQDPGLGLRQIYYSMNVEVTDKGDVPEGYKVSRKEKRNFPLILESPSPNQTSLYFCASSLTSSGANVLTFGAGSRLTVL.

The chain uses TRBV6-6 and TRBJ1-2, with D hard to call. The V and J ends lost 8 bases and 8 bases respectively, with 12 bases between them. The CDR3 contains 11 residues. Germline V CDR1 and CDR2: MNHNY, SVGAGI (reference sequence). The CDR3 sequence: CASGAGGGYTF. CDR3 nucleotides: TGTGCCAGCGGAGCGGGAGGAGGCTACACCTTC.

This clone has more than one count but fewer than ten. This rearrangement joins TRBV7-9 to TRBJ1-6; D ambiguous. CDR1 is SEHNR, CDR2 FQNEAQ, per germline (reference sequence). Trimming removed 1 base at V and 1 base at J, with 5 bases between. This CDR3 comprises 15 residues. In nucleotides, the CDR3 is TGTGCCAGCAGCTTAGAAGGTTCCTATAATTCACCCCTCCACTTT. This gives the protein CASSLEGSYNSPLHF.

This clone was found a few times. The chain's CDR3 is CASSPARSETQYF. CDR3 DNA sequence: TGCGCCAGCAGCCCTGCCCGGAGTGAGACCCAGTACTTC. The V and J genes are TRBV4-1 and TRBJ2-5; no firm D call. The CDR3 has 13 amino acids. Germline CDR1 MGHRA, CDR2 YSYEKL. Trimming took off 4 bases at V and 5 bases at J, with 11 bases between the two ends.

This clone was recorded a few times. The chain uses TRBV6-1 and TRBJ2-1; TRBD2 matches at 7 bases. The ends lost 11 bases at V and 8 bases at J; junction bases unmatched: 12. Germline CDR1 and CDR2: MNHNS and SASEGT. The CDR3 extends over 13 amino acids. The CDR3 spells CACSDSLADEQFF. The CDR3 DNA is TGTGCCTGTAGCGATTCCCTAGCGGATGAGCAGTTCTTC.

The gene calls are TRBV13 and TRBJ2-2, with 8 bases aligning to TRBD1. The CDR3 runs 15 residues. The V gene end was trimmed by 7 bases and the J gene end by 5 bases; junction bases not matched to a gene: 9. CDR1 is PRHDT and CDR2 is FYEKMQ in the germline V gene (reference sequence). CDR3 loop: CASTSRDRHTGELFF. The CDR3 DNA sequence: TGTGCCAGCACCTCCCGGGACAGGCATACCGGGGAGCTGTTTTTT.

There are a few counts of this clone. The CDR3 region is CASSLGTGFQPQHF. In DNA form, the CDR3 reads TGTGCCAGCAGCTTAGGGACAGGTTTTCAGCCCCAGCATTTT. The chain is built from TRBV7-9 and TRBJ1-5, with 7 bases matching TRBD1. CDR1 is SEHNR, CDR2 FQNEAQ, per germline (reference sequence). The V gene end was trimmed by 1 base and the J gene end by 6 bases; junction bases not matched to a gene: 3. The CDR3 contains 14 residues.

The chain uses TRBV25-1 and TRBJ1-4, with a weak D call TRBD1 (5 bases). CDR1 is MGHDK, CDR2 SYGVNS, per germline. This CDR3 is 14 amino acids long. V gave up 8 bases and J gave up 8 bases, with 18 bases separating them. CDR3 sequence reads: CASVGTAVGEKLFF. In DNA, the CDR3 is TGTGCCAGCGTGGGGACGGCCGTCGGGGAAAAACTGTTTTTT.

This rearrangement joins TRBV4-1 to TRBJ2-1, with TRBD1 identical over 11 bases. This CDR3 contains 16 residues. From germline, CDR1 is MGHRA and CDR2 YSYEKL. V was clipped by 0 bases and J by 7 bases; unmatched bases: 5. CDR3 sequence reads: CASSQERTGGLNEQFF. CDR3 in DNA: TGCGCCAGCAGCCAAGAGAGGACAGGGGGCCTTAATGAGCAGTTCTTC.

Comment on this clone: This CDR3 is also generated by other DNA sequences in the sample. CDR3 in amino acids: CASSQVEGAKNIQYF. In DNA, the CDR3 is TGCGCCAGCAGCCAAGTTGAGGGGGCCAAAAACATTCAGTACTTC. The rearrangement links TRBV4-3 to TRBJ2-4; either TRBD1 or TRBD2 may supply D (5 bases each). V shed 1 base and J shed 1 base, with 8 bases lying between them. Germline CDR1 LGHNA, CDR2 YSLEER. The CDR3 spans 15 residues.

This clone was seen a few times. The chain employs TRBV14 and TRBJ2-2, with D hard to call. The CDR3 runs to 15 residues. In germline, CDR1 is SGHDN, CDR2 FVKESK. Between the trimmed V and J ends, which lost 4 bases and 6 bases, there was a span of 15 bases. As DNA, the CDR3 is TGTGCCAGCAGCCCAGGAAGATCGGGTCCCGGGGAGCTGTTTTTT. It translates to CASSPGRSGPGELFF.

This clone was observed a few times. The rearrangement uses TRBV6-1 and TRBJ2-7; TRBD1 agrees at 9 bases. This CDR3 has 14 amino acids. The junction had 6 bases not matched to a gene; V was cut back by 4 bases and J by 5 bases. Germline CDR1 and CDR2: MNHNS and SASEGT. The CDR3 here is CASSVNRGPHEQYV. In nucleotides, the CDR3 is TGTGCCAGCAGTGTAAACAGGGGGCCACACGAGCAGTACGTC.

This clone was detected only a few times. The gene calls are TRBV5-4 and TRBJ1-1, with 7 bases that match TRBD1. CDR1 and CDR2 from the germline V gene are SGHNT and YYREEE (reference sequence). J was trimmed by 6 bases and V by 5 bases; bases with no gene match: 10. The CDR3 length is 14 residues. The CDR3 DNA sequence: TGTGCCAGCAGTAAGAACACAGGGGTCGCTGAAGCTTTCTTT. This encodes CASSKNTGVAEAFF.

This chain links TRBV30 with TRBJ2-3, with a possible D match to TRBD2 (5 bases). Trimming pared 1 base from V and 6 bases from J, leaving 11 bases between. Germline V gene lookup returns CDR1 GTSNPN and CDR2 SVGIG (reference sequence). This CDR3 is 13 amino acids long. In DNA, the CDR3 is TGTGCCTGGAGTGGGCGGGTGGTGGATACGCAGTATTTT. Protein product: CAWSGRVVDTQYF.

The chain uses TRBV6-5 and TRBJ2-3; the D gene is possibly TRBD1 (5 bases). The germline V gene encodes CDR1 MNHEY and CDR2 SVGAGI. Trimming took 5 bases from V and 4 from J, leaving 7 bases between them. This CDR3 has 12 amino acids. CDR3 DNA sequence: TGTGCCAGCAGTCGACAGCCAGATACGCAGTATTTT. It translates to CASSRQPDTQYF.

The table lists this clone with many counts. CDR3 in amino acids: CASSTGTAKPYGYTF. The CDR3 DNA follows: TGTGCCAGCAGTACAGGGACAGCGAAACCCTATGGCTACACCTTC. The chain has TRBV7-2 and TRBJ1-2, with 7 bases lining up with TRBD1. V was clipped by 6 bases and J by 4 bases; unmatched bases: 11. Germline V gene lookup returns CDR1 SGHTA and CDR2 FQGNSA. The CDR3 totals 15 residues.

This clone was counted a few times. The V gene is TRBV6-7, the J gene TRBJ1-2; TRBD1 matches at 9 bases. TRBV6-7 is an ORF, with its function uncertain. V lost 4 bases, J lost 8 bases, and 5 bases stayed unmatched. The CDR3 contains 13 residues. In DNA form, the CDR3 reads TGTGCCAGCAGTTTCCACAGGGGGCACGGCTACACCTTC. Translated, it gives CASSFHRGHGYTF.

This clone was counted a few times. J is TRBJ2-1 and V is TRBV5-6; D perhaps matches TRBD2 (5 bases). CDR3 length: 15 residues. V lost 3 bases, J lost 4 bases, and 14 bases lay in between. Per the germline V gene, CDR1 is SGHDT and CDR2 is YYEEEE. The CDR3 DNA reads as TGTGCCAGCAGCTCTCCTACGGGGTCATACAATGAGCAGTTCTTC. Translating it yields CASSSPTGSYNEQFF.

This clone was counted a few times. The rearrangement uses TRBV7-7 and TRBJ2-2; D is undetermined. Trimming removed 10 bases from V and 4 bases from J, with 10 bases in between. Looked up from germline, CDR1 is SSHAT and CDR2 is FNYEAQ (reference sequence). This CDR3 contains 12 residues. CDR3 bases: TGTGCCAACGTTCGGACCACCGGGGAGCTGTTTTTT. Protein sequence: CANVRTTGELFF. Using reference TRBV7-7 and TRBJ2-2 for the parts outside the CDR3, the full variable domain is GAGVSQSPRYKVTKRGQDVTLRCDPISSHATLYWYQQALGQGPEFLTYFNYEAQPDKSGLPSDRFSAERPEGSISTLTIQRTEQRDSAMYRCANVRTTGELFFGEGSRLTVL.

The V gene is TRBV7-7, the J gene TRBJ2-5; D uncertain. V gave up 6 bases and J gave up 5 bases, with 13 bases separating them. This CDR3 contains 13 residues. The V gene's germline CDR1 is SSHAT and CDR2 FNYEAQ (reference sequence). The CDR3 loop is CASSDGGRETQYF. DNA of the CDR3: TGTGCCAGCAGTGATGGTGGTCGGGAGACCCAGTACTTC.

V gene TRBV7-2 combines with J gene TRBJ2-5; perhaps TRBD2 as D (5 bases). CDR1 SGHTA and CDR2 FQGNSA come from the germline V gene. The CDR3 is 16 amino acids. Trimming removed 1 base from V and 1 base from J, with 13 bases in between. The CDR3 bases are TGTGCCAGCAGCTTAGGGACTTTAGCGCCCCAAGAGACCCAGTACTTC. Its translation is CASSLGTLAPQETQYF.